Described below is a single TCR beta chain sequence and its context. Antigen specificity is unknown. The repertoire was sequenced with immunoSEQ multiplex PCR; TCRdb's copy has only in-frame clones and lacks some. The sample holds 200,000 or so clones; approximately 90% are singletons and the top ten take roughly 6%. The entry originates in a study of T cell responses to AZD1222 COVID-19 vaccine. Notes on the study in general: The study reported that nearly half of spike-specific TCRs target unmutated variant regions. Spike-specific TCR breadth rose after two AZD1222 doses, and depth rose as well. Clonal diversity was possibly underestimated, and white British individuals and females predominated among donors.

Germline loops: CDR1 SGHAT, CDR2 FQNNGV. The CDR3 covers 15 residues. With 1 base removed from V and 2 bases from J, the gap between germline ends came to 8 bases. The material was peripheral blood, obtained on day 0 of AZD1222 vaccination. The TCR sequence derives from an adult in good health. The rearrangement links TRBV11-2 to TRBJ2-2; D remains unclear. The CDR3, as DNA: TGTGCCAGCAGCTTAGGTAGCTATAACACCGGGGAGCTGTTTTTT. Translating gives CASSLGSYNTGELFF.